These 24 T cell receptor beta chains originate from one sample sequenced in a study of memory CD4+ T cells and cytomegalovirus serostatus. The table came from immunoSEQ multiplex PCR; TCRdb's copy has only in-frame clones and leaves some out. The data contain about 52,000 clones, about four fifths of them singletons. The sort gate was single viable CD3+CD4+CD8-CD45RO+ cells for memory CD4+ T cells. The source material was memory CD4+ T cells from blood. These receptors were collected from an adult in good health and CMV-seropositive.

The chain joins TRBV5-1 to TRBJ1-3; possible D gene TRBD1, 5 bases. CDR3 length: 18 amino acids. The V and J ends lost 0 bases and 2 bases respectively, with 18 bases between them. CDR1 is SGHRS, CDR2 YFSETQ, per germline. CDR3 DNA sequence: TGCGCCAGCAGCTTGGAGCGGGGCGGGGTCGAGGCTGGAAACACCATATATTTT. Its translation: CASSLERGGVEAGNTIYF.

The rearrangement joins TRBV6-1 to TRBJ1-4; possibly TRBD1 for D (6 bases). This CDR3 is 15 amino acids long. Germline V gene lookup returns CDR1 MNHNS and CDR2 SASEGT. The germline V and J ends were trimmed by 6 bases and 8 bases, with 19 bases remaining between them. This chain's CDR3 is CASRGGPGGREKLFF. The CDR3 DNA follows: TGTGCCAGCAGAGGGGGACCGGGAGGGAGGGAAAAACTGTTTTTT.

This clone was recorded a few times. The chain couples TRBV2 to TRBJ2-7, with 9 bases matching TRBD1. CDR1 and CDR2 (germline): SNHLY, FYNNEI. The trim removed 5 bases at V and 7 bases at J, leaving 12 bases unmatched. CDR3 length equals 15 residues. The CDR3 coding sequence is TGTGCCAGCAGTTCACGACAGGGGGTCCGTCGAGAGCAGTACTTC. The encoded protein is CASSSRQGVRREQYF.

The chain employs TRBV30 and TRBJ1-2, with a weak D call TRBD1 (6 bases). Trimming left V 7 bases short and J 0 bases short, with 15 bases between. CDR1 is GTSNPN, CDR2 SVGIG, per germline (reference sequence). The CDR3 is 14 amino acids. The CDR3 DNA follows: TGTGCCTACTACCGCGACAGGCCTAACTATGGCTACACCTTC. Amino acid sequence: CAYYRDRPNYGYTF.

This rearrangement joins TRBV30 to TRBJ1-1; tentatively, D is TRBD1 (6 bases). The CDR3 loop spans 13 amino acids. Trimming removed 4 bases at V and 4 bases at J, with 13 bases between. Germline assignment: CDR1 GTSNPN and CDR2 SVGIG (reference sequence). The CDR3 protein is CAWKGGASTEAFF. DNA of the CDR3: TGTGCCTGGAAGGGGGGGGCGAGCACTGAAGCTTTCTTT.

The chain is built from TRBV5-4 and TRBJ1-2, with 7 bases identical to TRBD1. The CDR3 runs to 15 residues. The germline gives CDR1 SGHNT, CDR2 YYREEE (reference sequence). V was pared by 0 bases and J by 5 bases, with 7 bases of the junction left unmatched. DNA of the CDR3: TGTGCCAGCAGCTTGGGTGGCCAGGGGGGGTATGGCTACACCTTC. It codes for CASSLGGQGGYGYTF. The whole variable domain, filled in from reference TRBV5-4 and TRBJ1-2, reads ETGVTQSPTHLIKTRGQQVTLRCSSQSGHNTVSWYQQALGQGPQFIFQYYREEENGRGNFPPRFSGLQFPNYSSELNVNALELDDSALYLCASSLGGQGGYGYTFGSGTRLTVV.

J is TRBJ1-1 and V is TRBV7-2; no clear D gene. The CDR3 has 14 amino acids. CDR1 and CDR2 (germline): SGHTA, FQGNSA. Trimming took 2 bases from V and 1 from J, leaving 8 bases between them. In nucleotides, the CDR3 is TGTGCCAGCAGCTTAACCAGACAGAACACTGAAGCTTTCTTT. Translating gives CASSLTRQNTEAFF.

The chain recombines TRBV6-6 with TRBJ1-5; D possibly corresponds to TRBD1 (5 bases). The CDR3 is made up of 15 amino acids. Trimming shortened V by 2 bases and J by 3 bases, and 11 bases separated the two germline ends. Per the germline V gene, CDR1 is MNHNY and CDR2 is SVGAGI (reference sequence). The CDR3 DNA sequence: TGTGCCAGCAGTTACGGGCAGGGTGACAATCAGCCCCAGCATTTT. Translated, it gives CASSYGQGDNQPQHF.

V and J are TRBV4-2 and TRBJ1-1; TRBD1 might be the D (6 bases). The CDR3 contains 16 residues. CDR1 and CDR2 from the germline V gene are LGHNA and YNFKEQ. V was pared by 0 bases and J by 7 bases, with 18 bases between. This CDR3 reads CASSQDRQGIRNEAFF. Here the CDR3 DNA reads TGTGCCAGCAGCCAAGATCGGCAGGGGATCAGAAATGAAGCTTTCTTT.

This chain uses TRBV7-9 with TRBJ1-1; D is unclear. Germline V gives CDR1 SEHNR, CDR2 FQNEAQ (reference sequence). The CDR3 runs to 12 residues. Trimming removed 1 base from V and 8 bases from J, with 8 bases in between. CDR3 sequence: CASSLVGGEAFF. Written as DNA, the CDR3 is TGTGCCAGCAGCTTAGTCGGTGGAGAAGCTTTCTTT.

The rearrangement joins TRBV5-6 to TRBJ2-1; TRBD2 matches at 10 bases. The V gene end was trimmed by 4 bases and the J gene end by 8 bases; junction bases not matched to a gene: 12. The germline V gene has CDR1 SGHDT and CDR2 YYEEEE. The CDR3 is 16 residues long. The CDR3 DNA sequence: TGTGCCAGCAGCCACGACCCTAGCGGGAGTACTGATGAGCAGTTCTTC. It translates to CASSHDPSGSTDEQFF. The full variable domain, its missing parts supplied by reference TRBV5-6 and TRBJ2-1, is DAGVTQSPTHLIKTRGQQVTLRCSPKSGHDTVSWYQQALGQGPQFIFQYYEEEERQRGNFPDRFSGHQFPNYSSELNVNALLLGDSALYLCASSHDPSGSTDEQFFGPGTRLTVL.

The V gene is TRBV7-3, the J gene TRBJ2-1; 10 nucleotides agree with TRBD2. The J segment lost 7 bases and the V segment lost 4 bases, leaving 7 bases of the junction unmatched. CDR1 is SGHTA and CDR2 is FQGTGA in the germline V gene. This CDR3 has 15 residues. The DNA of the CDR3 is TGTGCCAGCAGCTCCCAGCGGGGGGGCCTGAATGAGCAGTTCTTC. This translates into CASSSQRGGLNEQFF.

The table lists this clone with a count of one. The rearrangement joins TRBV7-2 to TRBJ1-1; D gene uncertain. Germline V gene lookup returns CDR1 SGHTA and CDR2 FQGNSA. The CDR3 consists of 14 residues. V lost 5 bases and J 0 bases, leaving 10 bases between the germline ends. The CDR3 DNA is TGTGCCAGCAGCCGCCAAAGGATGAACACTGAAGCTTTCTTT. This sequence encodes CASSRQRMNTEAFF. The complete variable domain, with remaining parts taken from reference TRBV7-2 and TRBJ1-1, reads GAGVSQSPSNKVTEKGKDVELRCDPISGHTALYWYRQSLGQGLEFLIYFQGNSAPDKSGLPSDRFSAERTGGSVSTLTIQRTQQEDSAVYLCASSRQRMNTEAFFGQGTRLTVV.

V usage is TRBV14 and J usage is TRBJ1-6, with D possibly TRBD1 on 5 matching bases. Germline V gene data show CDR1 as SGHDN and CDR2 as FVKESK. This CDR3 has 15 amino acids. Trimming took off 2 bases at V and 9 bases at J, with 14 bases between the two ends. In DNA form, the CDR3 reads TGTGCCAGCAGCCAAACTCGGACAACCAGTTCACCCCTCCACTTT. Translated: CASSQTRTTSSPLHF.

The rearrangement links TRBV7-9 to TRBJ1-4; no clear D. V was clipped by 0 bases and J by 5 bases, with 7 bases between them. From germline, CDR1 is SEHNR and CDR2 FQNEAQ (reference sequence). This CDR3 region has 14 residues. The CDR3, as DNA: TGTGCCAGCAGCTTAGCTCAGCAGAATGAAAAACTGTTTTTT. Amino acids: CASSLAQQNEKLFF.

The rearrangement links TRBV11-2 to TRBJ2-5, with 8 positions matching TRBD1. The CDR3 is made up of 15 amino acids. Per the germline V gene, CDR1 is SGHAT and CDR2 is FQNNGV. V was clipped by 6 bases and J by 4 bases; unmatched bases: 10. The CDR3 DNA reads TGTGCCAGCAGGACCGACAGGGGAGGTCGAGAGACCCAGTACTTC. This sequence encodes CASRTDRGGRETQYF.

This chain connects TRBV2 to TRBJ2-1, with 8 nucleotides matching TRBD2. CDR3 length: 15 residues. The V and J ends lost 5 bases and 9 bases, in that order; junction bases with no gene match: 12. In germline, CDR1 is SNHLY, CDR2 FYNNEI. CDR3 residues: CASSPTTSALGEQFF. CDR3 DNA: TGTGCCAGCAGTCCCACGACTAGCGCTCTGGGTGAGCAGTTCTTC.

The chain uses TRBV4-1 and TRBJ1-4; 8 bases fit TRBD1. From germline, CDR1 is MGHRA and CDR2 YSYEKL. There are 15 residues in the CDR3. Losses at the gene ends were 3 bases for V and 3 bases for J; bases not matched to a gene: 3. CDR3 DNA sequence: TGCGCCAGCAGCCAGGGGGGACAGGCTAATGAAAAACTGTTTTTT. Its translation: CASSQGGQANEKLFF.

This chain uses TRBV25-1 with TRBJ1-5; 8 positions match TRBD1. The CDR3 is 14 amino acids. CDR1 and CDR2 (germline): MGHDK, SYGVNS. V lost 8 bases and J lost 4; bases outside the gene matches: 7. CDR3 sequence reads: CASQGQGSNQPQHF. In DNA, the CDR3 is TGTGCCAGCCAAGGACAGGGTTCAAATCAGCCCCAGCATTTT.

This clone has just one count. This chain connects TRBV6-5 to TRBJ2-3; TRBD2 agrees at 12 bases. The germline gives CDR1 MNHEY, CDR2 SVGAGI. The CDR3 runs 16 residues. V gave up 2 bases and J gave up 5 bases; unmatched junction bases: 5. DNA of the CDR3: TGTGCCAGCAGTTACGTCGGACTAGCGGGAAGAGATACGCAGTATTTT. This sequence encodes CASSYVGLAGRDTQYF.

This clone was seen a single time. CDR3 in amino acids: CASSLGQDNEQFF. The CDR3 region has the DNA TGTGCCAGCAGCTTGGGACAGGACAATGAGCAGTTCTTC. V usage is TRBV5-4 and J usage is TRBJ2-1, with D possibly TRBD1 on 6 matching bases. Trimming took 0 bases from V and 5 from J, leaving 6 bases between them. Germline V CDR1 and CDR2: SGHNT, YYREEE (reference sequence). The CDR3 is made up of 13 amino acids.

The CDR3 sequence: CASSFGGTGLGNTIYF. The CDR3 DNA sequence: TGTGCCAGCAGCTTCGGCGGGACAGGGTTAGGAAACACCATATATTTT. The rearrangement links TRBV7-2 to TRBJ1-3; 9 nucleotides line up with TRBD1. CDR3 length: 16 amino acids. The germline V gene has CDR1 SGHTA and CDR2 FQGNSA. V was pared by 3 bases and J by 4 bases, with 7 bases of the junction left unmatched.

The chain recombines TRBV18 with TRBJ1-1; 8 nucleotides line up with TRBD1. The CDR3 has 13 residues. Trimming at V came to 6 bases and at J to 6 bases, leaving 6 bases not matched to a gene. Germline lookup yields CDR1 KGHSH and CDR2 LQKENI. The CDR3 DNA reads as TGTGCCAGCTCCAGGACAGGGAAGGCTGAAGCTTTCTTT. Protein product: CASSRTGKAEAFF.

This chain connects TRBV19 to TRBJ2-7; 8 bases align to TRBD2. Germline V gives CDR1 LNHDA, CDR2 SQIVND (reference sequence). V lost 6 bases, J lost 4 bases, and 14 bases stayed unmatched. The CDR3 is 16 amino acids. The CDR3 bases are TGTGCCAGTAGCTCCTCCGTAGTAGCGGGGACTTACGAGCAGTACTTC. Translating gives CASSSSVVAGTYEQYF.